These 2 T cell receptor beta chains were sequenced from one sample in a study of T cell changes during pregnancy in multiple sclerosis. TCRdb keeps only in-frame clones here, not all; method: immunoSEQ multiplex PCR. The repertoire holds tens of thousands of clones, with about 92% as singletons. The sequences come from CD4+ T cells from peripheral blood mononuclear cells, collected after pregnancy. The receptors derive from a female donor with multiple sclerosis, enrolled in a pregnancy study.

DNA for the CDR3: TGCGCCAGCAGCCATTTTGGGAGTCTGAACACTGAAGCTTTCTTT. Translation gives CASSHFGSLNTEAFF. The J gene is TRBJ1-1, the V gene TRBV4-3; D gene ambiguous. CDR1 LGHNA and CDR2 YSLEER come from the germline V gene. The CDR3 spans 15 residues. The V end was cut by 3 bases, the J end by 0 bases, with 11 bases between.

This chain links TRBV7-2 with TRBJ2-7; 11 nucleotides align to TRBD2. The CDR3 is 15 amino acids. Germline V gene data show CDR1 as SGHTA and CDR2 as FQGNSA. V trimming: 5 bases; J trimming: 0 bases; junction bases outside the gene matches: 3. This CDR3 reads CASSQLAGGSYEQYF. CDR3 nucleotide sequence: TGTGCCAGCAGCCAGCTAGCGGGGGGCTCCTACGAGCAGTACTTC.